A selection of T cell receptor beta chains follows, all from one sample in a study of shared clonotypes between healthy human individuals. Profiling relied on immunoSEQ multiplex PCR, and the TCRdb table lists in-frame clones only, not all of them. The sample has about 1.1 million clones; 70% to 85% are singletons. Sequencing used memory CD4+ T cells from PBMCs. All receptors come from a man younger than 35 in good health. Some clones in this sample may be carry-over from other donors' samples. The CDR3 runs from the conserved cysteine through the conserved F or W. D genes are given only for firm matches. Only part of the rows carry a size: once, few, many, or a class if the clone is expanded.

V gene: TRBV29-1
clone size: -
J gene: TRBJ2-3
D gene: TRBD2
CDR3 protein: CSVRLAVTDTQYF
CDR3 DNA: TGCAGCGTCCGACTAGCGGTCACAGATACGCAGTATTTT

V gene: TRBV5-1
clone size: -
J gene: TRBJ1-4
D gene: TRBD1
CDR3 protein: CASRMGQQNEKLFF
CDR3 DNA: TGCGCCAGCAGGATGGGACAGCAAAATGAAAAACTGTTTTTT

V gene: TRBV7-9
clone size: -
J gene: TRBJ1-4
D gene: TRBD1
CDR3 protein: CASSIIGTGEKLFF
CDR3 DNA: TGTGCCAGCAGCATTATCGGGACAGGTGAAAAACTGTTTTTT

V gene: TRBV2
clone size: -
J gene: TRBJ1-1
D gene: -
CDR3 protein: CASSELGTYTEAFF
CDR3 DNA: TGTGCCAGCAGTGAACTAGGGACTTACACTGAAGCTTTCTTT

V gene: TRBV7-9
clone size: -
J gene: TRBJ2-3
D gene: -
CDR3 protein: CASSRRGQDTQYF
CDR3 DNA: TGTGCCAGCAGCAGGAGGGGCCAGGATACGCAGTATTTT

V gene: TRBV5-1
clone size: -
J gene: TRBJ1-4
D gene: -
CDR3 protein: CASRGGLGFFEKLFF
CDR3 DNA: TGCGCCAGCAGGGGCGGGCTCGGGTTTTTTGAAAAACTGTTTTTT

V gene: TRBV5-1
clone size: -
J gene: TRBJ2-5
D gene: TRBD2
CDR3 protein: CASSWGLAGGMAETQYF
CDR3 DNA: TGCGCCAGCAGCTGGGGACTAGCGGGAGGGATGGCAGAGACCCAGTACTTC

V gene: TRBV28
clone size: -
J gene: TRBJ2-3
D gene: -
CDR3 protein: CASVMRWGSTDTQYF
CDR3 DNA: TGTGCCAGCGTAATGAGGTGGGGCTCCACAGATACGCAGTATTTT

V gene: TRBV6-1
clone size: -
J gene: TRBJ1-5
D gene: -
CDR3 protein: CATAVYGQPQHF
CDR3 DNA: TGTGCCACCGCAGTCTATGGTCAGCCCCAGCATTTT

V gene: TRBV7-8
clone size: -
J gene: TRBJ2-7
D gene: -
CDR3 protein: CASSPSRFWSEQYF
CDR3 DNA: TGTGCCAGCAGCCCTAGCAGGTTCTGGAGCGAGCAGTACTTC

V gene: TRBV19
clone size: -
J gene: TRBJ2-1
D gene: TRBD1
CDR3 protein: CASSETGHWNEQFF
CDR3 DNA: TGTGCCAGTAGTGAGACAGGGCACTGGAATGAGCAGTTCTTC

V gene: TRBV7-9
clone size: -
J gene: TRBJ1-3
D gene: -
CDR3 protein: CASSLALSDSGNTIYF
CDR3 DNA: TGTGCCAGCAGCTTAGCGCTCTCAGACTCTGGAAACACCATATATTTT

V gene: TRBV11-1
clone size: -
J gene: TRBJ2-1
D gene: -
CDR3 protein: CASSPIGQGGTGQFF
CDR3 DNA: TGTGCCAGCAGCCCCATCGGACAGGGAGGGACTGGGCAGTTCTTC

V gene: TRBV29-1
clone size: few
J gene: TRBJ2-1
D gene: TRBD2
CDR3 protein: CSARGGLAGDDEQFF
CDR3 DNA: TGCAGCGCTAGGGGAGGGCTAGCGGGAGACGATGAGCAGTTCTTC

V gene: TRBV28
clone size: -
J gene: TRBJ2-3
D gene: -
CDR3 protein: CASSSPERGLPTDTQYF
CDR3 DNA: TGTGCCAGCAGTTCGCCGGAGCGTGGACTACCCACAGATACGCAGTATTTT

V gene: TRBV29-1
clone size: few
J gene: TRBJ2-7
D gene: TRBD1
CDR3 protein: CSVATPRPTGAAEQYF
CDR3 DNA: TGCAGCGTTGCGACACCGCGCCCGACAGGGGCTGCCGAGCAGTACTTC

V gene: TRBV6-1
clone size: -
J gene: TRBJ1-2
D gene: -
CDR3 protein: CASSEWGSTYGYTF
CDR3 DNA: TGTGCCAGCAGTGAATGGGGCTCTACCTATGGCTACACCTTC

V gene: TRBV6-4
clone size: -
J gene: TRBJ2-3
D gene: -
CDR3 protein: CASSVDRSTDTQYF
CDR3 DNA: TGTGCCAGCAGTGTAGACCGATCCACAGATACGCAGTATTTT

V gene: TRBV11-2
clone size: once
J gene: TRBJ2-1
D gene: TRBD2
CDR3 protein: CASSLRSGNYNEQFF
CDR3 DNA: TGTGCCAGCAGCTTAAGGAGCGGGAATTACAATGAGCAGTTCTTC

V gene: TRBV7-9
clone size: -
J gene: TRBJ1-4
D gene: -
CDR3 protein: CASSPGRSGEKLFF
CDR3 DNA: TGTGCCAGCAGCCCGGGCCGCAGCGGTGAAAAACTGTTTTTT

V gene: TRBV9
clone size: -
J gene: TRBJ1-3
D gene: -
CDR3 protein: CASSPASGNTIYF
CDR3 DNA: TGTGCCAGCAGCCCGGCCTCTGGAAACACCATATATTTT

V gene: TRBV30
clone size: -
J gene: TRBJ2-5
D gene: -
CDR3 protein: CAWSRGRTDRQETQYF
CDR3 DNA: TGTGCCTGGAGTAGGGGGAGGACAGACCGCCAAGAGACCCAGTACTTC

V gene: TRBV5-1
clone size: once
J gene: TRBJ2-2
D gene: -
CDR3 protein: CASSLGLGPTGELFF
CDR3 DNA: TGCGCCAGCAGCTTGGGACTAGGGCCCACCGGGGAGCTGTTTTTT

V gene: TRBV27
clone size: -
J gene: TRBJ2-1
D gene: TRBD2
CDR3 protein: CASRDLAGDNEQFF
CDR3 DNA: TGTGCCAGCAGGGACCTAGCGGGTGACAATGAGCAGTTCTTC

V gene: TRBV28
clone size: -
J gene: TRBJ1-5
D gene: -
CDR3 protein: CASTIRGGQPQHF
CDR3 DNA: TGTGCCAGCACCATACGAGGGGGTCAGCCCCAGCATTTT

V gene: TRBV5-1
clone size: once
J gene: TRBJ2-1
D gene: TRBD2
CDR3 protein: CASSSTGGPNNEQFF
CDR3 DNA: TGCGCCAGCAGCTCCACGGGAGGGCCAAACAATGAGCAGTTCTTC

V gene: TRBV5-1
clone size: -
J gene: TRBJ2-7
D gene: -
CDR3 protein: CASSLEFEQYF
CDR3 DNA: TGCGCCAGCAGCTTGGAGTTCGAGCAGTACTTC

V gene: TRBV5-1
clone size: few
J gene: TRBJ2-3
D gene: -
CDR3 protein: CATRMSDTQYF
CDR3 DNA: TGCGCCACCCGGATGAGCGATACGCAGTATTTT

V gene: TRBV19
clone size: -
J gene: TRBJ1-1
D gene: -
CDR3 protein: CASRGSPILNTEAFF
CDR3 DNA: TGTGCCAGTAGAGGGTCACCGATACTGAACACTGAAGCTTTCTTT

V gene: TRBV20-1
clone size: -
J gene: TRBJ1-2
D gene: -
CDR3 protein: CSADDYGYTF
CDR3 DNA: TGCAGTGCTGACGATTATGGCTACACCTTC

V gene: TRBV27
clone size: few
J gene: TRBJ1-5
D gene: -
CDR3 protein: CASSPIPPGGYSNQPQHF
CDR3 DNA: TGTGCCAGCAGTCCTATACCCCCCGGGGGTTATAGCAATCAGCCCCAGCATTTT

V gene: TRBV10-3
clone size: -
J gene: TRBJ1-3
D gene: -
CDR3 protein: CAISGPGAGGNTIYF
CDR3 DNA: TGTGCCATCAGTGGTCCAGGGGCAGGCGGAAACACCATATATTTT

V gene: TRBV5-1
clone size: -
J gene: TRBJ1-2
D gene: -
CDR3 protein: CASSSAGTTNYGYTF
CDR3 DNA: TGCGCCAGCAGCTCAGCCGGGACAACTAACTATGGCTACACCTTC

V gene: TRBV5-1
clone size: -
J gene: TRBJ1-2
D gene: TRBD1
CDR3 protein: CASSLGTGNGYTF
CDR3 DNA: TGCGCCAGCAGCCTCGGGACAGGGAATGGCTACACCTTC

V gene: TRBV5-1
clone size: -
J gene: TRBJ2-7
D gene: TRBD1
CDR3 protein: CASSPGQPLYEQYF
CDR3 DNA: TGCGCCAGCAGCCCGGGACAGCCTCTGTACGAGCAGTACTTC

V gene: TRBV7-2
clone size: few
J gene: TRBJ1-2
D gene: -
CDR3 protein: CASSVGANYGYTF
CDR3 DNA: TGTGCCAGCAGCGTCGGGGCTAACTATGGCTACACCTTC

V gene: TRBV7-9
clone size: once
J gene: TRBJ2-7
D gene: TRBD2
CDR3 protein: CASSQTGTSGSIYEQYF
CDR3 DNA: TGTGCCAGCAGCCAGACCGGGACTAGCGGGAGTATCTACGAGCAGTACTTC

V gene: TRBV7-2
clone size: -
J gene: TRBJ2-3
D gene: -
CDR3 protein: CASSSGGPLTQYF
CDR3 DNA: TGTGCCAGCAGCTCCGGAGGACCTCTTACGCAGTATTTT

V gene: TRBV28
clone size: -
J gene: TRBJ1-2
D gene: -
CDR3 protein: CASSSNADDGYTF
CDR3 DNA: TGTGCCAGCAGTTCCAATGCGGACGATGGCTACACCTTC

V gene: TRBV2
clone size: -
J gene: TRBJ2-5
D gene: -
CDR3 protein: CASSVTANQETQYF
CDR3 DNA: TGTGCCAGCAGTGTCACAGCTAACCAAGAGACCCAGTACTTC

V gene: TRBV9
clone size: few
J gene: TRBJ2-5
D gene: -
CDR3 protein: CASSPKQDSRQETQYF
CDR3 DNA: TGTGCCAGCAGCCCGAAGCAGGACAGCCGCCAAGAGACCCAGTACTTC

V gene: TRBV9
clone size: -
J gene: TRBJ2-3
D gene: -
CDR3 protein: CASSAIAGTDTQYF
CDR3 DNA: TGTGCCAGCAGCGCGATAGCCGGCACAGATACGCAGTATTTT

V gene: TRBV4-2
clone size: -
J gene: TRBJ2-7
D gene: TRBD2
CDR3 protein: CASSQIAGTSEITRYEQYF
CDR3 DNA: TGTGCCAGCAGCCAAATCGCCGGGACTAGCGAGATTACACGCTACGAGCAGTACTTC

V gene: TRBV6-5
clone size: -
J gene: TRBJ2-6
D gene: -
CDR3 protein: CASSPTVWGANVLTF
CDR3 DNA: TGTGCCAGCAGCCCTACGGTGTGGGGGGCCAACGTCCTGACTTTC

V gene: TRBV2
clone size: -
J gene: TRBJ2-7
D gene: -
CDR3 protein: CASKTAGTYEQYF
CDR3 DNA: TGTGCCAGCAAGACCGCCGGAACCTACGAGCAGTACTTC

V gene: TRBV4-3
clone size: many
J gene: TRBJ1-1
D gene: -
CDR3 protein: CASSQDRLGTWATEAFF
CDR3 DNA: TGCGCCAGCAGCCAAGATCGACTCGGGACCTGGGCCACTGAAGCTTTCTTT

V gene: TRBV28
clone size: -
J gene: TRBJ1-2
D gene: TRBD1
CDR3 protein: CASSRGQNYGYTF
CDR3 DNA: TGTGCCAGCAGCAGGGGACAGAACTATGGCTACACCTTC

V gene: TRBV5-8
clone size: -
J gene: TRBJ2-2
D gene: -
CDR3 protein: CASSFYRAPGELFF
CDR3 DNA: TGTGCCAGCAGCTTCTACAGGGCCCCCGGGGAGCTGTTTTTT

V gene: TRBV2
clone size: -
J gene: TRBJ1-2
D gene: -
CDR3 protein: CATTRETQNGYTF
CDR3 DNA: TGTGCCACAACCCGAGAAACTCAAAATGGCTACACCTTC

V gene: TRBV2
clone size: -
J gene: TRBJ2-7
D gene: -
CDR3 protein: CASKVSYEQYF
CDR3 DNA: TGTGCCAGCAAGGTGTCTTACGAGCAGTACTTC

V gene: TRBV18
clone size: few
J gene: TRBJ1-1
D gene: TRBD1
CDR3 protein: CASSSAGTGITNTEAFF
CDR3 DNA: TGTGCCAGCTCGTCCGCCGGGACAGGGATTACAAACACTGAAGCTTTCTTT

V gene: TRBV28
clone size: few
J gene: TRBJ1-2
D gene: -
CDR3 protein: CASSGNYGYTF
CDR3 DNA: TGTGCCAGCAGCGGTAACTATGGCTACACCTTC

V gene: TRBV14
clone size: -
J gene: TRBJ2-3
D gene: -
CDR3 protein: CASSQAPSVADTQYF
CDR3 DNA: TGTGCCAGCAGCCAAGCCCCGTCTGTGGCAGATACGCAGTATTTT

V gene: TRBV9
clone size: -
J gene: TRBJ2-3
D gene: -
CDR3 protein: CASSAIVTDTQYF
CDR3 DNA: TGTGCCAGCAGCGCCATTGTAACAGATACGCAGTATTTT

V gene: TRBV11-2
clone size: once
J gene: TRBJ1-2
D gene: TRBD1
CDR3 protein: CASSSNYRTGVYGYTF
CDR3 DNA: TGTGCCAGCAGCTCCAACTATCGGACAGGGGTCTATGGCTACACCTTC

V gene: TRBV7-9
clone size: -
J gene: TRBJ2-2
D gene: -
CDR3 protein: CASRLGRTNTGELFF
CDR3 DNA: TGTGCCAGCAGACTTGGACGGACGAACACCGGGGAGCTGTTTTTT